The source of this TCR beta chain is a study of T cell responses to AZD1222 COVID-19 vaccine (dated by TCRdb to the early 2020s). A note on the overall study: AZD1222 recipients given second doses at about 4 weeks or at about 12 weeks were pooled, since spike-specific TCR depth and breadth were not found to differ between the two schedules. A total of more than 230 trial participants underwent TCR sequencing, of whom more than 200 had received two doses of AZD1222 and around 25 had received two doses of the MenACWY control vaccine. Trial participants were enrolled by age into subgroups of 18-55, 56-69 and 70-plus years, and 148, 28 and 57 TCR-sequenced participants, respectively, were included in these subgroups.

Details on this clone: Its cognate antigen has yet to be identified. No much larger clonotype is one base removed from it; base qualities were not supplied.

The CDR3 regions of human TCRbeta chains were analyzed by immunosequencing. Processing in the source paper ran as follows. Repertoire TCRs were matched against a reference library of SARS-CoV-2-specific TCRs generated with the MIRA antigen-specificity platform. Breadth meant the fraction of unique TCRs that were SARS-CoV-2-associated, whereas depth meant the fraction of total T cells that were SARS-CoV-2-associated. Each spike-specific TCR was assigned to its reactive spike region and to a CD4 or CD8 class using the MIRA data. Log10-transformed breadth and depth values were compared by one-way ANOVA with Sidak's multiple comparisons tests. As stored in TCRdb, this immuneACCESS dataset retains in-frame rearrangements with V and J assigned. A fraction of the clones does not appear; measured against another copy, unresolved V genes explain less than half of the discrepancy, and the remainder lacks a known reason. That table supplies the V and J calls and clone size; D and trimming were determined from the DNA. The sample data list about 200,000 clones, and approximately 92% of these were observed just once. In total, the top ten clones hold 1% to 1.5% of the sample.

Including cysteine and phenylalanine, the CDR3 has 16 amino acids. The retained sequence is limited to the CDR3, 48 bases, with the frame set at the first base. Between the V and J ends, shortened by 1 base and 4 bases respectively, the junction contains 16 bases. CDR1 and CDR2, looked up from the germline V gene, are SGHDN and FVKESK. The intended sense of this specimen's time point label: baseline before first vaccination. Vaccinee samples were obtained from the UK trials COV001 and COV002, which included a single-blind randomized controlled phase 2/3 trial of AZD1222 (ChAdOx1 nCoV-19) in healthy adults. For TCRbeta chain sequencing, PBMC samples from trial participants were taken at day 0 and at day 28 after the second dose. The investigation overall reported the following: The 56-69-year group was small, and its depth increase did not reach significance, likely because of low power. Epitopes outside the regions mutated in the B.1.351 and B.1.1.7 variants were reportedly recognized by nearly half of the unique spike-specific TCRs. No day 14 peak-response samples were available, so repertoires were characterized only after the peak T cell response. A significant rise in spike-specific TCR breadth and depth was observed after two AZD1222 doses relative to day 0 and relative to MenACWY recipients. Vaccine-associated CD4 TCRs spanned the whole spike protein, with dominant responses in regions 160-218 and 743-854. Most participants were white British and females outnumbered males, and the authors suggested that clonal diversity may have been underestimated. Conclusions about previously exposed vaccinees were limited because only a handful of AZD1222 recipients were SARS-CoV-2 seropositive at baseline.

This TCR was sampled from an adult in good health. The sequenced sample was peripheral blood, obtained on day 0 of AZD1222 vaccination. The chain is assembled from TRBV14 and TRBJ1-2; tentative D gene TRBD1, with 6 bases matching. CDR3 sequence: CASSQGRQAISYGYTF. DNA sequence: TGTGCCAGCAGCCAAGGACGACAGGCGATTTCCTATGGCTACACCTTC.